This T cell receptor beta chain comes out of a study of blood T cell repertoires in COVID-19. At the level of the study: Sites across the United States, Italy and Spain contributed samples from acute and convalescent COVID-19. The analysed material was cDNA or gDNA that came from T cells, B-cell-depleted T cells, or PBMCs.

Recovered status in Cohort 3 required two negative PCRs, clearance, or symptom resolution. Authors' processing steps: By means of reference gene primer amplification, nucleated cell counts were estimated. Assay used: immunoSEQ multiplex PCR; TCRdb lists only in-frame clones, some missing. V, J and clone size were drawn from that table, and D and trimming were deduced from the DNA. The repertoire consists of approximately 280,000 clones, with 85% occurring once and the leading ten covering roughly 2.5%. This CDR3 has 15 amino acids. CDR1 is SGHRS, CDR2 YFSETQ, per germline. J lost 9 bases, V lost 2 bases, and 7 bases had no gene match.

Sequenced sample: PBMCs or T cells enriched from blood (not recorded which). This chain uses TRBV5-1 with TRBJ1-6; 8 bases line up with TRBD1. The clonotype was recovered from a woman aged 50 to 60 who had recovered from COVID-19. This chain's CDR3 is CASSFRQGTVSPLHF. CDR3 coding DNA: TGCGCCAGCAGCTTCCGACAGGGGACGGTTTCACCCCTCCACTTT. Full variable domain (rest looked up from reference TRBV5-1 and TRBJ1-6): KAGVTQTPRYLIKTRGQQVTLSCSPISGHRSVSWYQQTPGQGLQFLFEYFSETQRNKGNFPGRFSGRQFSNSRSEMNVSTLELGDSALYLCASSFRQGTVSPLHFGNGTRLTVT.